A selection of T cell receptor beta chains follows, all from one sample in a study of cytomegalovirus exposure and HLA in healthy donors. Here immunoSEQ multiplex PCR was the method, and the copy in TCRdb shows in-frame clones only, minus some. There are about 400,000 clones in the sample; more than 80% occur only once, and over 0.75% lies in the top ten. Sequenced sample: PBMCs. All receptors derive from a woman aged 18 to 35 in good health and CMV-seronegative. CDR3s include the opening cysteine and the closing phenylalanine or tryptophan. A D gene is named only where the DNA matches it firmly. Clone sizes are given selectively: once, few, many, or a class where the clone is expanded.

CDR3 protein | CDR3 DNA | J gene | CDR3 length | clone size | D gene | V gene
CASRDLRTGLYNEQFF | TGTGCCAGCAGGGACCTCCGGACAGGCCTATACAATGAGCAGTTCTTC | TRBJ2-1 | 16 | . | TRBD1 | TRBV6-6
CASSLEAGNEQFF | TGTGCCAGCAGTTTGGAGGCAGGAAATGAGCAGTTCTTC | TRBJ2-1 | 13 | . | . | TRBV28
CASSELADSSYEQYF | TGTGCCAGCAGTGAACTAGCGGACAGCTCCTACGAGCAGTACTTC | TRBJ2-7 | 15 | . | TRBD2 | TRBV28
CASSLVPGEIAEAFF | TGTGCCAGCAGCTTAGTGCCGGGGGAGATCGCTGAAGCTTTCTTT | TRBJ1-1 | 15 | . | . | TRBV7-6
CASSPGTSQSHEQYF | TGTGCCAGCAGTCCCGGGACAAGTCAGTCCCACGAGCAGTACTTC | TRBJ2-7 | 15 | . | . | TRBV28
CASRQGGAGDYEQYF | TGTGCCAGCAGACAGGGGGGGGCAGGGGATTACGAGCAGTACTTC | TRBJ2-7 | 15 | . | . | TRBV6-1
CASSLGTPTGHQPQHF | TGTGCCAGCAGCTTAGGAACCCCGACAGGGCACCAGCCCCAGCATTTT | TRBJ1-5 | 16 | few | TRBD1 | TRBV7-8
CSANRGDSYGYTF | TGCAGCGCTAATAGGGGGGACAGCTATGGCTACACCTTC | TRBJ1-2 | 13 | . | TRBD1 | TRBV29-1
CASSGRGRGSYEQYF | TGTGCCAGCAGTGGAAGGGGGCGCGGGTCCTACGAGCAGTACTTC | TRBJ2-7 | 15 | . | TRBD1 | TRBV6-5
CASSDHFTGQEDNQPQHF | TGTGCCAGCAGCGACCACTTTACGGGACAGGAAGACAATCAGCCCCAGCATTTT | TRBJ1-5 | 18 | . | TRBD1 | TRBV5-6
CASSPGGLAMGEQFF | TGTGCCAGCAGCCCAGGGGGACTGGCTATGGGTGAGCAGTTCTTC | TRBJ2-1 | 15 | . | . | TRBV9
CASSVGTGSGNTIYF | TGTGCCAGCAGCGTAGGAACCGGGTCTGGAAACACCATATATTTT | TRBJ1-3 | 15 | . | . | TRBV9
CASSFGLAGGSSYNEQFF | TGTGCCAGCAGCTTCGGACTAGCGGGGGGCTCCTCCTACAATGAGCAGTTCTTC | TRBJ2-1 | 18 | . | TRBD2 | TRBV7-6
CASSKGRGIGYTF | TGTGCCAGCAGCAAGGGCAGGGGGATCGGCTACACCTTC | TRBJ1-2 | 13 | . | TRBD1 | TRBV7-3
CASSLITGIGYTF | TGTGCCAGCAGCTTGATTACAGGGATTGGCTACACCTTC | TRBJ1-2 | 13 | once | . | TRBV5-4
CASSEGQGAFYEQYF | TGTGCCAGCAGTGAGGGACAGGGAGCTTTCTACGAGCAGTACTTC | TRBJ2-7 | 15 | . | TRBD1 | TRBV6-1
CASSEWMEETQYF | TGTGCCAGCAGTGAATGGATGGAGGAGACCCAGTACTTC | TRBJ2-5 | 13 | . | . | TRBV2
CASSVTGNNNEQFF | TGTGCCAGCAGTGTAACAGGGAATAATAATGAGCAGTTCTTC | TRBJ2-1 | 14 | . | . | TRBV6-1
CAMPAGTEETQYF | TGTGCCATGCCGGCTGGGACAGAAGAGACCCAGTACTTC | TRBJ2-5 | 13 | once | TRBD1 | TRBV10-3
CASSPTRRGSGVVGTGVFGRGYTF | TGTGCCAGCAGCCCGACGCGTCGGGGGAGTGGTGTTGTAGGGACAGGGGTTTTCGGGAGGGGCTACACCTTC | TRBJ1-2 | 24 | once | TRBD1 | TRBV4-2
CAWSGTRNTGELFF | TGTGCCTGGAGTGGGACTAGGAACACCGGGGAGCTGTTTTTT | TRBJ2-2 | 14 | . | TRBD2 | TRBV30
CATSTLGLSADTQYF | TGTGCCACCAGCACCCTGGGACTATCAGCAGATACGCAGTATTTT | TRBJ2-3 | 15 | . | TRBD2 | TRBV15
CASSRLAQGLAGGPNTGELFF | TGCGCCAGCAGCCGACTGGCCCAGGGACTAGCGGGAGGACCTAACACCGGGGAGCTGTTTTTT | TRBJ2-2 | 21 | once | TRBD2 | TRBV4-1
CASSASGEQFF | TGTGCCAGCAGCGCCTCCGGTGAGCAGTTCTTC | TRBJ2-1 | 11 | . | . | TRBV9
CASSLEVGVWSQPQHF | TGTGCCAGCAGTTTAGAGGTCGGGGTATGGAGTCAGCCCCAGCATTTT | TRBJ1-5 | 16 | . | . | TRBV28
CASSDSAGGAYNEQFF | TGTGCCAGCAGTGACTCGGCGGGGGGCGCGTACAATGAGCAGTTCTTC | TRBJ2-1 | 16 | . | TRBD2 | TRBV6-4
CASSEETVLGYTF | TGTGCCAGCAGTGAAGAGACAGTCCTTGGCTACACCTTC | TRBJ1-2 | 13 | . | . | TRBV6-1
CASSALGQGAQGYTF | TGTGCCAGCAGCGCCTTAGGACAGGGGGCGCAGGGCTACACCTTC | TRBJ1-2 | 15 | . | TRBD1 | TRBV9
CAIRNWDRDGDTEAFF | TGTGCCATCAGGAACTGGGACAGGGACGGAGACACTGAAGCTTTCTTT | TRBJ1-1 | 16 | . | TRBD1 | TRBV10-3
CASSLAGTDYEQYF | TGTGCCAGCAGTTTGGCCGGGACAGACTACGAGCAGTACTTC | TRBJ2-7 | 14 | . | TRBD1 | TRBV28
CASSLGGGSSYEQYF | TGTGCCAGCAGCTTAGGCGGCGGGTCCTCCTACGAGCAGTACTTC | TRBJ2-7 | 15 | . | . | TRBV11-2
CASGRPYNSPLHF | TGTGCCAGCGGGCGACCCTATAATTCACCCCTCCACTTT | TRBJ1-6 | 13 | . | . | TRBV6-5
CASSPLGVYAGELFF | TGTGCCAGCAGCCCTTTAGGGGTGTACGCCGGGGAGCTGTTTTTT | TRBJ2-2 | 15 | . | . | TRBV25-1
CASSPTPSGAAENEQFF | TGTGCCAGCAGCCCGACCCCTAGCGGGGCGGCCGAAAATGAGCAGTTCTTC | TRBJ2-1 | 17 | . | TRBD2 | TRBV7-9
CASSMGLGPYEQYF | TGTGCCAGTAGTATGGGACTAGGTCCCTACGAGCAGTACTTC | TRBJ2-7 | 14 | . | TRBD2 | TRBV19
CASSLSVLAGGVWQETQYF | TGTGCCAGCAGTTTATCGGTACTAGCGGGGGGCGTCTGGCAAGAGACCCAGTACTTC | TRBJ2-5 | 19 | . | TRBD2 | TRBV28
CASSQVPPPSSDVELFF | TGCGCCAGCAGCCAAGTCCCCCCGCCTAGTTCCGACGTAGAGCTGTTTTTT | TRBJ2-2 | 17 | . | . | TRBV4-1
CASSLGDTGGETQYF | TGCGCCAGCAGCTTGGGGGACACGGGCGGGGAGACCCAGTACTTC | TRBJ2-5 | 15 | . | . | TRBV5-1